Listed below are T cell receptor beta chains from one sample, sequenced in a study of blood T cell repertoires in COVID-19. Produced via immunoSEQ multiplex PCR; TCRdb's table is partial and in-frame only. The sample records about 210,000 clones, 81% being singletons. Sequencing was carried out using PBMCs or T cells enriched from blood (not recorded which). These receptors originate from a woman in her fifties or sixties with acute COVID-19. The CDR3 runs from the conserved cysteine through the conserved F or W. Fields, in order: J gene, V gene, D gene, clone size, CDR3 protein, CDR3 DNA. D genes are given only for firm matches. Clone size is shown for a subset of rows, as once, few, many or a class of expanded clone.

>TRBJ1-2|TRBV5-1|TRBD1|few
CASSRTTGDYGYTF
TGCGCCAGCAGCCGAACTACAGGGGACTATGGCTACACCTTC
>TRBJ1-2|TRBV7-8|TRBD1|.
CASSLETGDGYTF
TGTGCCAGCAGCTTAGAGACAGGGGATGGCTACACCTTC
>TRBJ2-3|TRBV7-8|TRBD2|.
CASSWTSGGSTDTQYF
TGTGCCAGCAGCTGGACTAGCGGGGGGTCCACAGATACGCAGTATTTT
>TRBJ2-1|TRBV2|TRBD1|.
CASRTGDEQFF
TGTGCCAGCCGGACAGGGGATGAGCAGTTCTTC
>TRBJ2-2|TRBV29-1|TRBD1|.
CSVGTGVGAGELFF
TGCAGCGTAGGGACAGGGGTGGGAGCCGGGGAGCTGTTTTTT
>TRBJ2-5|TRBV11-2|TRBD2|.
CASSFFSASGGPGTQYF
TGTGCCAGCAGCTTTTTTTCGGCTAGCGGGGGGCCGGGGACCCAGTACTTC
>TRBJ2-7|TRBV5-1|TRBD2|once
CASSFGFGGSSYEQYF
TGCGCCAGCAGCTTTGGGTTCGGCGGGAGCTCCTACGAGCAGTACTTC
>TRBJ2-7|TRBV19|TRBD2|.
CASSKGTSGRASEQYF
TGTGCCAGTAGCAAGGGGACTAGCGGGAGGGCCTCCGAGCAGTACTTC
>TRBJ1-5|TRBV18|.|.
CASSTSNGGREPQHF
TGTGCCAGCTCAACTAGTAACGGCGGTCGGGAGCCCCAGCATTTT
>TRBJ1-6|TRBV18|.|.
CASSPKPSTAQDSPLHF
TGTGCCAGCTCACCTAAACCGAGTACAGCACAGGATTCACCCCTCCACTTT
>TRBJ2-3|TRBV19|TRBD2|.
CASSMARLAGRDTQYF
TGTGCCAGTAGTATGGCGCGACTAGCGGGAAGAGATACGCAGTATTTT
>TRBJ2-1|TRBV7-6|TRBD1|.
CASSLATGGLAPSNEQFF
TGTGCCAGCAGCTTAGCGACAGGGGGCCTAGCGCCTAGTAATGAGCAGTTCTTC
>TRBJ2-3|TRBV9|.|once
CASSVGVGLTDTQYF
TGTGCCAGCAGCGTAGGTGTGGGACTCACAGATACGCAGTATTTT
>TRBJ1-1|TRBV11-2|.|many
CASSNVGRRVDTEAFF
TGTGCCAGCAGCAACGTAGGGAGGCGTGTGGACACTGAAGCTTTCTTT
>TRBJ1-1|TRBV11-2|TRBD1|.
CASSLDPGQGWTEAFF
TGTGCCAGCAGCTTAGATCCGGGACAGGGTTGGACTGAAGCTTTCTTT
>TRBJ1-6|TRBV19|.|.
CASKFARSNSPLHF
TGTGCCAGTAAGTTCGCGAGGAGTAATTCACCCCTCCACTTT
>TRBJ2-2|TRBV6-5|TRBD1|.
CASGSGGLTGELFF
TGTGCCAGCGGGTCAGGGGGCCTCACCGGGGAGCTGTTTTTT
>TRBJ1-1|TRBV10-3|.|.
CAISEAGFESEAFF
TGTGCCATCAGTGAGGCAGGTTTTGAGTCTGAAGCTTTCTTT
>TRBJ2-5|TRBV2|TRBD1|few
CASSEGRTDRGLSLRQETQYF
TGTGCCAGCAGTGAAGGGAGAACGGACAGGGGGCTCTCGTTGCGGCAAGAGACCCAGTACTTC
>TRBJ1-3|TRBV19|TRBD1|many
CASSILNRGASGNTIYF
TGTGCCAGTAGTATTCTGAACAGGGGGGCATCTGGAAACACCATATATTTT
>TRBJ1-3|TRBV19|.|.
CASRQAIGNTIYF
TGTGCCAGTAGGCAGGCAATCGGAAACACCATATATTTT
>TRBJ2-7|TRBV18|.|.
CASSPPDSSFEQYF
TGTGCCAGCTCACCACCGGACAGTTCCTTCGAGCAGTACTTC
>TRBJ2-5|TRBV5-1|.|.
CASSVSGVQETQYF
TGCGCCAGCAGCGTTTCCGGGGTGCAAGAGACCCAGTACTTC
>TRBJ1-4|TRBV11-2|.|.
CASSLAPFEKLFF
TGTGCCAGCAGCTTAGCCCCTTTTGAAAAACTGTTTTTT
>TRBJ1-1|TRBV18|.|.
CASSPQRDTEAFF
TGTGCCAGCTCACCACAACGGGACACTGAAGCTTTCTTT
>TRBJ2-1|TRBV7-2|.|.
CASLPDSSGYKNEQFF
TGTGCCAGTCTTCCAGATTCGAGCGGGTATAAAAATGAGCAGTTCTTC
>TRBJ1-2|TRBV3-1/TRBV3-2|.|once
CASSQSVRQANYGYTF
TGTGCCAGCAGCCAAAGCGTACGACAGGCTAACTATGGCTACACCTTC
>TRBJ1-1|TRBV3-1/TRBV3-2|.|.
CASSRSGSVQKYEAFF
TGTGCCAGCAGCCGATCAGGCAGTGTACAGAAATATGAAGCTTTCTTT
>TRBJ2-7|TRBV19|.|.
CASSRNGYEQYF
TGTGCCAGTAGTAGAAACGGTTACGAGCAGTACTTC
>TRBJ2-7|TRBV18|TRBD1|.
CASSPVGTGGGEQYF
TGTGCCAGCTCACCAGTAGGGACAGGGGGAGGGGAGCAGTACTTC
>TRBJ2-7|TRBV19|TRBD2|.
CASGGGRSGSFYEQYF
TGTGCCAGCGGGGGGGGAAGAAGCGGGAGTTTCTACGAGCAGTACTTC
>TRBJ1-2|TRBV11-1|.|.
CASSLQGNGYTF
TGTGCCAGCAGCTTACAGGGAAATGGCTACACCTTC
>TRBJ2-2|TRBV28|TRBD2|.
CASSLFGRGFANTGELFF
TGTGCCAGCAGTTTATTTGGGAGGGGTTTCGCGAACACCGGGGAGCTGTTTTTT
>TRBJ1-2|TRBV2|.|.
CASTLGGGGYGYTF
TGTGCCAGCACCCTGGGGGGGGGCGGGTATGGCTACACCTTC
>TRBJ2-1|TRBV19|TRBD2|.
CASSTVQALHSTSGGRGNEQFF
TGTGCCAGTAGTACCGTCCAGGCCCTCCACTCGACTAGCGGGGGGAGAGGGAATGAGCAGTTCTTC
>TRBJ1-2|TRBV7-2|.|few
CASSKGTFYGYTF
TGTGCCAGCAGCAAAGGGACATTCTATGGCTACACCTTC
>TRBJ1-6|TRBV27|.|few
CASTRGFNSPLHF
TGTGCCAGCACCAGGGGCTTCAATTCACCCCTCCACTTT
>TRBJ2-1|TRBV5-6|.|.
CASSFRDFHINEQFF
TGTGCCAGCAGCTTCCGGGACTTCCACATCAATGAGCAGTTCTTC
>TRBJ2-1|TRBV19|TRBD2|.
CASSPPLADNYNEQFF
TGTGCCAGTAGTCCCCCTCTAGCGGACAACTACAATGAGCAGTTCTTC
>TRBJ2-6|TRBV6-4|.|.
CASSPESSGANVLTF
TGTGCCAGCAGCCCCGAGAGCTCTGGGGCCAACGTCCTGACTTTC
>TRBJ1-6|TRBV2|TRBD1|.
CASRDSLGSPLHF
TGTGCCAGCCGGGACAGCTTGGGGTCACCCCTCCACTTT
>TRBJ1-1|TRBV19|.|.
CASSTVGGGNTEAFF
TGTGCCAGTAGTACCGTCGGGGGGGGGAACACTGAAGCTTTCTTT
>TRBJ1-2|TRBV4-3|TRBD1|once
CASNKGQGSGYTF
TGCGCCAGCAATAAAGGACAGGGAAGTGGCTACACCTTC
>TRBJ1-4|TRBV5-8|.|.
CASSLGQGTRNEKLFF
TGTGCCAGCAGCTTGGGGCAGGGGACCCGAAATGAAAAACTGTTTTTT
>TRBJ2-7|TRBV3-1/TRBV3-2|.|.
CASSPTANYEQYF
TGTGCCAGCAGCCCGACAGCTAACTACGAGCAGTACTTC
>TRBJ1-6|TRBV27|TRBD1|.
CASSPGTGLNSPLHF
TGTGCCAGCAGCCCCGGGACAGGGCTTAATTCACCCCTCCACTTT
>TRBJ1-2|TRBV6-5|.|.
CASSYSSRATNYGYTF
TGTGCCAGCAGTTACTCTAGCAGGGCGACTAACTATGGCTACACCTTC
>TRBJ1-4|TRBV2|.|once
CASSEARGLFNEKLFF
TGTGCCAGCAGTGAAGCGCGGGGGTTGTTTAATGAAAAACTGTTTTTT
>TRBJ1-5|TRBV30|.|.
CAWSGQSNQPQHF
TGTGCCTGGAGTGGGCAGAGCAATCAGCCCCAGCATTTT
>TRBJ1-3|TRBV28|.|.
CASSLSRAGNTIYF
TGTGCCAGCAGTTTATCTCGGGCTGGAAACACCATATATTTT
>TRBJ2-2|TRBV5-6|.|few
CASSLISGELFF
TGTGCCAGCAGCTTGATCTCCGGGGAGCTGTTTTTT
>TRBJ1-2|TRBV18|TRBD1|.
CASSPRFDTGVGYTF
TGTGCCAGCTCACCACGCTTTGATACAGGGGTGGGCTACACCTTC
>TRBJ2-7|TRBV18|.|few
CASSPGGSRTYEQYF
TGTGCCAGCTCACCGGGCGGGTCTCGGACCTACGAGCAGTACTTC
>TRBJ1-6|TRBV30|.|.
CAWSVPPSSSPLHF
TGTGCCTGGAGTGTACCTCCTTCGAGCTCACCCCTCCACTTT
>TRBJ2-4|TRBV15|.|.
CATAAGKGAKNIQYF
TGTGCCACCGCCGCGGGGAAGGGGGCCAAAAACATTCAGTACTTC